This T cell receptor beta chain was identified in a study of cytomegalovirus exposure and HLA in healthy donors. Study-wide context: Of some 360 genotyped donors, more than 75% clustered with self-reported Caucasian donors.

On this clone: Its antigen remains unknown.

PCR employed 60 Vbeta and 13 Jbeta primers. Clones were sequenced by immunoSEQ multiplex PCR, and TCRdb holds only the in-frame ones, with some missing. The table lists under 250,000 clones, roughly 84% of them singletons. Germline CDR1 is SNHLY and CDR2 is FYNNEI. The V gene end was trimmed by 8 bases and the J gene end by 6 bases; junction bases not matched to a gene: 10. The CDR3 spans 15 residues. Notes on the study in general: Through in vitro validation, three CMV-associated chains were shown to be specific for CMV antigens. In a later analysis, V- and J-gene trimming of beta chains associated with a DCLRE1C missense variant, replicated independently. Analysis was performed later, and it showed HLA-associated TCR beta chains to be more clonally expanded than equally common others.

This TCR was recovered from a boy under 10 years old in good health and CMV-seronegative. The V call is TRBV2, the J call TRBJ2-1; 10 bases fit TRBD2. Sequenced input: PBMCs. Written as DNA, the CDR3 is TGTGCCAGCGGGTTCCTAGCGGGGGTCCCCAATGAGCAGTTCTTC. Protein product: CASGFLAGVPNEQFF.